This T cell receptor (beta chain) was documented in a study of cytomegalovirus exposure and HLA in healthy donors (dated by TCRdb to 2016 to 2017). About the full investigation: In an earlier analysis of roughly 590 of the donors, 276 Gb of sequence data and 117 million unique TCR beta sequences from about 179 million T cells were reported. Donor age, sex, ethnicity and CMV serostatus were collected together with the repertoire data. High-throughput TCR immunosequencing, statistical association of individual TCRs with disease status, and machine learning were combined to predict cytomegalovirus infection status. Every repertoire in the discovery cohort had been generated on one and the same sequencing platform. The later analysis used no new phenotypic data to find candidate immune exposures, relying instead on TCR beta sequences and their occurrence across donors. The study aimed to test whether cataloging public T cell receptors could reveal signatures of past pathogen exposure. The genetic ancestry cluster associated with self-reported Caucasian donors included about 84% of the approximately 410 genotyped donors. The study used immunosequencing to profile the T cell repertoires of 670 or so subjects and linked those repertoires to cytomegalovirus serostatus. A later genetic analysis used genome-wide SNP genotypes for 398 of the 666 donors, treating that subset as a discovery cohort. Typing coverage varied by locus: about 629-630 donors for A, B, C, DRB1 and DQB1; roughly 560 for DQA1; nearly 610 for DPA1; some 470 for DPB1. Roughly 290 gigabases of sequencing data and around 80 million unique TCR sequences made up an early release that covered about 640 HLA-typed donors. An earlier analysis of 587 of the donors used high-throughput TCR beta sequencing to judge whether each TCR beta V gene segment behaved as functional or pseudogenic. A later analysis re-analyzed previously published TCR beta repertoires from approximately 700 donors and added high-resolution HLA genotyping to study TCR occurrence patterns. In addition to the first cohort of several hundred subjects, a separate validation cohort of 130 or so different subjects was used. Across 398 genotyped donors of the cohort, an average of about 240,000 unique TCR beta nucleotide sequences per donor were sequenced, and roughly 18% of those sequences were non-productive. Several DR-DQ haplotypes were treated as single units for association and clustering because of strong linkage in the cohort. Class I and class II HLA loci were covered by the typing at four-digit resolution.

A word on this clone: Its antigen is still unknown. Base-call qualities are not available, and no considerably larger clone is one nucleotide away.

The CDR3 holds 16 amino acids from the cysteine to the phenylalanine. The retained sequence is limited to the CDR3, 48 bases, with the frame set at the first base. V lost 2 bases and J lost 0 bases; the stretch between them is 11 bases long. The germline V gene gives CDR1 as MGHRA and CDR2 as YSYEKL. In total, roughly 670 healthy bone marrow donors made up the cohort. At the time of sampling, every cohort member was nominally healthy, though immune exposures that went unrecorded were likely present. The donor tested CMV seropositive, placing the donor among the roughly 270 seropositive members of the cohort. Each donor provided a peripheral blood sample, and peripheral blood mononuclear cells were used for TCR beta sequencing. Genomic DNA extraction from the blood cell samples was performed with the Qiagen DNeasy Blood Extraction Kit. Study-wide findings and limitations: Because counts were too low, about 15 rarely observed V segments, including chromosome 9 orphons, were left out of the earlier analysis of about 500 of the donors. A cluster of highly shared sequence variants was judged likely to be a technical artifact of the sequencing pipeline. The only immune exposure information available for the cohort was CMV serostatus. Linkage disequilibrium might explain the correlated functional status among segregating V segments, but an unknown experimental factor could not be ruled out. Some IMGT-functional V segments, including TRBV6-2 and TRBV6-3, could not be distinguished by the 87-base-pair reads and were therefore excluded. Most TCR sequences were observed very rarely across donors, whereas some public TCRs were present in many individuals. According to the authors, the approach could potentially be generalized to other disease states and immunological phenotypes. Most CMV-associated TCR beta chains appeared to be HLA-restricted in a later analysis, and the HLA associations seemed to be driven largely by CMV exposure. In vitro tests confirmed that three of the cytomegalovirus-associated TCR beta chains recognize cytomegalovirus antigens. The classifier was reported to diagnose cytomegalovirus status with high specificity and sensitivity in both the original cohort and the validation cohort. According to a later analysis, parvovirus B19, influenza, CMV and Epstein-Barr virus appeared linked to several top co-occurrence clusters. In an earlier analysis of about 540 of the donors, most TCR beta V segments were observed in productive rearrangements about 90% or about 30% of the time, broadly matching IMGT annotations. A total of 150 to 200 TCR beta chains were listed by the study as associated with cytomegalovirus. In a later analysis, 16,951 TCR beta sequences were associated with specific HLA alleles at a false discovery rate of 0.05. A later genetic analysis associated a missense DCLRE1C variant with V-gene and J-gene trimming of TCR beta chains, and an independent cohort replicated the association. In a later genetic analysis, fewer N-insertions in productive TCRs were reported among donors in an Asian-associated ancestry cluster than the roughly 670-donor mean. A further reported finding was that TCR beta sequences accurately predicted the HLA-A and HLA-B alleles for most subjects in the first cohort. When HLA alleles, especially DR and DQ, strongly co-occurred, attributing TCR associations to individual alleles was difficult. A later analysis found that HLA-associated TCR beta chains were more clonally expanded and had lower generation probabilities than equally common non-associated chains. This cohort had only TCR beta chains sequenced, and the lack of alpha or paired-chain data limited which features could be detected. The presence/absence analyses assumed that sequencing depth was roughly uniform across donors, and that assumption may not be true. According to a later analysis, TCR association rates differed among HLA loci, with DRB1 alleles showing the most associated TCRs and HLA-C alleles showing the fewest. Because some donors lacked HLA typing at each locus, the association tests relied only on the typed subset.

Library preparation was by the immunoSEQ multiplex PCR assay. For the multiplex PCR, a mixture combining 60 forward primers for TCR Vbeta segments and 13 reverse primers for TCR Jbeta segments was used. Amplification of the CDR3 region of rearranged TCR beta genes was performed with a multiplex PCR assay on genomic DNA. On the Illumina HiSeq System, the amplified TCR beta libraries were sequenced as 87-base-pair reads. On the authors' methods: A later analysis counted about 80 million unique TCR beta chains across the 550 to 800 repertoires, and 9.5 million to 11 million of these chains were shared by at least two donors. Raw reads were error-corrected and collapsed into unique sequences by a nearest-neighbor algorithm in which closely related sequences were merged to remove PCR and sequencing errors. Alignment of CDR3 sequences to IMGT reference sequences was used to assign V, D and J gene segments. For a sequence to be retained, a match of at least six nucleotides was required to both a V gene segment and a J gene segment. A rearrangement counted as productive if the CDR3 had no stop codons and remained in frame with V and J, and every other rearrangement counted as non-productive. CDR3 was defined according to IMGT convention as the region running from the second conserved V-encoded cysteine to the conserved J-encoded phenylalanine. In an earlier analysis of some 550 of the donors, sequences lacking an unambiguous match to a single V gene segment were excluded. In an earlier analysis of some 590 of the donors, V segments were called functional above 56.7% productive rearrangements and were called segregating when the between-donor standard deviation exceeded 5%. To diagnose cytomegalovirus status from the catalog of TCR beta chain sequences, a statistical classification framework was built. In a later analysis, TCR nucleotide sequences were compared against IMGT/GENE-DB human TR gene sequences so that V and J genes could be assigned. In a later analysis, CDR3 sequences and most-parsimonious VDJ recombination scenarios were assigned using the TCRdist pipeline. In a later analysis, each TCR beta chain was defined by its CDR3 amino acid sequence together with its V-gene family, and reads lacking a unique V-gene family were excluded. As a way to deal with suspected cross-contamination and a sequencing artifact, a later analysis dropped 500 to 700 nucleotide sequences that were highly shared and had low generation probability. In a later analysis, a clonal expansion index for each public chain was calculated from normalized within-repertoire ranks of inferred template counts. Generation probabilities in a later analysis came from a VDJ recombination model fitted to out-of-frame rearrangements, and those results were checked against IGoR. In a later analysis, TCR-TCR, TCR-HLA and TCR-CMV co-occurrence was scored with hypergeometric tests, and a repertoire-size bias correction was applied to TCR pairs. A later analysis estimated false discovery rates by permuting HLA or CMV assignments 20 times. In a later analysis, co-occurring TCRs were grouped using DBSCAN, and TCRdist sequence similarity was added for clustering within HLA-allele-positive subsets. Repertoires with fewer than 30,000 or more than 120,000 public chains were left out of co-occurrence clustering, as were four to six repertoires with anomalous nucleotide sharing. Held by TCRdb, this immuneACCESS table contains in-frame sequences only and omits some clones. Under half of the omission traces to an unresolved V gene where checked; the cause of the rest is unknown. V and J calls and clone size are copied from that table; D and trimming were computed from the DNA. The sample table holds roughly 170,000 clones, of which around 83% were seen once. The ten largest clones take up approximately 1.2% of the sample.

Sequencing was performed on PBMCs. The rearrangement combines TRBV4-1 with TRBJ1-5, with the identity of the D gene unclear. The TCR was taken from a girl aged 2-10 years in good health and CMV-seropositive. This receptor has the CDR3 CASSQSDLSSNQPQHF. The nucleotides are TGCGCCAGCAGCCAAAGCGATCTTTCTAGCAATCAGCCCCAGCATTTT.